Sequencing of this T cell receptor (beta chain) was carried out in a study of blood T cell repertoires in COVID-19. In the study overall: T cells, B-cell-depleted T cells, or PBMCs supplied cDNA or gDNA.

In the source study's methods: Amplification of reference gene primers was used by the study to estimate nucleated cell counts. Clones were read by immunoSEQ multiplex PCR, and TCRdb kept only the in-frame ones, dropping some. That table gives V, J and clone size, and the DNA gave D and trimming. The sample lists just under 350,000 clones, roughly 90% seen once, with around 6.6% in the top ten. In germline, CDR1 is MGHRA, CDR2 YSYEKL. V lost 6 bases to trimming and J lost 4 bases; unmatched junction nucleotides: 8. There are 14 residues in the CDR3. This chain joins TRBV4-1 and TRBJ1-2, with 7 bases that match TRBD1. The sequence was collected from a woman aged 70-85 years with COVID-19, enrolled during active disease. The sample was peripheral blood. The CDR3 protein is CASSPSRGIYGYTF. CDR3 nucleotides: TGCGCCAGCAGTCCAAGCAGGGGGATCTATGGCTACACCTTC.